One sample yielded the 22 T cell receptor beta chains listed below, sequenced in a study of metastatic and nonmetastatic thyroid tumors. Prior to thyroid surgery, none of the patients had received any treatment. TCRdb reanalyzed the PCR reads with MiXCR. The sample consists of approximately 22,000 clones, around 15% of them appearing once. Sample: tumor tissue. The receptors shown here come from a female donor with papillary thyroid cancer or a benign thyroid nodule (not recorded which). Some clones in this sample may be carry-over from other donors' samples.

This clone was counted ten times or more. This rearrangement joins TRBV10-3 to TRBJ2-3; D unresolved. This CDR3 has 13 residues. CDR1 and CDR2 from the germline V gene are ENHRY and SYGVKD. Trimming shortened V by 3 bases and J by 4 bases, and 8 bases separated the two germline ends. In nucleotides, the CDR3 is TGTGCCATCAGTGACTTTACAGCAGATACGCAGTATTTT. Protein sequence: CAISDFTADTQYF.

The chain links TRBV11-2 to TRBJ1-2, with D tentatively TRBD1 (5 bases). The CDR3 contains 15 residues. Germline CDR1 reads SGHAT; CDR2 reads FQNNGV. Between the trimmed V and J ends, which lost 6 bases and 4 bases, there was a span of 18 bases. CDR3 amino acids: CASSPASGVLYGYTF. The CDR3 region has the DNA TGTGCCAGCAGTCCAGCCTCGGGGGTCCTCTATGGCTACACCTTC.

At least ten counts were recorded for this clone. V is TRBV19 and J is TRBJ1-4; D ambiguous. Per the germline V gene, CDR1 is LNHDA and CDR2 is SQIVND (reference sequence). The V and J ends lost 9 bases and 2 bases respectively, with 19 bases between them. This CDR3 is 16 amino acids long. CDR3 loop: CASSDTWGATNEKLFF. In nucleotides, the CDR3 is TGTGCCAGCAGTGACACCTGGGGAGCGACTAATGAAAAACTGTTTTTT.

In the case of this clone: A much larger clone differs from this one at a single base, so this may be a read error. The identical CDR3 is also encoded by other nucleotide sequences in the sample. V gene TRBV19 combines with J gene TRBJ1-1; 9 bases are a match to TRBD1. The CDR3 runs to 15 residues. Per germline, CDR1 LNHDA and CDR2 SQIVND (reference sequence). J was trimmed by 5 bases and V by 9 bases; bases with no gene match: 13. Written as DNA, the CDR3 is TGTGCCAGCAGACCCCGGGACAGGGTAGGTACTGAAGCTTTCTTT. Its translation: CASRPRDRVGTEAFF.

On this clone itself: Compared with germline, one end of the junction differs, possibly owing to a read error. This rearrangement joins TRBV20-1 to TRBJ2-1; 12 bases line up with TRBD2. Per germline, CDR1 DFQATT and CDR2 SNEGSKA (reference sequence). The CDR3 runs to 16 residues. CDR3 bases: TGCAGTGCACGGACGACTAGCGGGGGTGCTTACAGTGAGCAGTTCTTC. This gives the protein CSARTTSGGAYSEQFF.

This clone appeared many times. The chain has TRBV6-1 and TRBJ2-1; 8 bases align to TRBD1. The CDR3 is made up of 17 amino acids. Trimming took 2 bases from V and 9 from J; bases not matched to a gene: 15. The germline V gene encodes CDR1 MNHNS and CDR2 SASEGT. CDR3 coding DNA: TGTGCCAGCAGTGAATTTTGGTCGGGGACAGGAAGGGTTGAGCAGTTCTTC. This translates into CASSEFWSGTGRVEQFF.

This clone was counted only a few times. The chain recombines TRBV4-1 with TRBJ2-1; D might be TRBD2 (6 bases). V was clipped by 4 bases and J by 4 bases, with 14 bases between them. Germline lookup yields CDR1 MGHRA and CDR2 YSYEKL. This CDR3 spans 15 amino acids. CDR3 sequence (DNA): TGCGCCAGCAGCCCTTGTACTAGCTGTTACAATGAGCAGTTCTTC. It is translated as CASSPCTSCYNEQFF.

This clone was detected many times. This sequence joins TRBV5-4 and TRBJ2-7; 10 positions agree with TRBD1. The CDR3 spans 17 residues. CDR1 SGHNT and CDR2 YYREEE come from the germline V gene (reference sequence). The ends lost 4 bases at V and 0 bases at J; junction bases unmatched: 10. CDR3 region: CASSMTGGGLTSYEQYF. The CDR3 nucleotides read TGTGCCAGCAGCATGACAGGGGGCGGCTTGACCTCCTACGAGCAGTACTTC.

This clone showed up many times. The sample has other DNA sequences that encode this CDR3 too. The chain couples TRBV5-1 to TRBJ1-3; the match to TRBD1 covers 10 bases. Germline V CDR1 and CDR2: SGHRS, YFSETQ. J gave up 2 bases and V 2 bases, and 10 bases lay outside the gene matches. The length of the CDR3 is 18 residues. The CDR3 reads CASSFTFIGQGAGNTIYF. DNA for the CDR3: TGCGCCAGCAGCTTTACTTTTATTGGACAGGGGGCTGGAAACACCATATATTTT.

A single count supports this clone. The chain has TRBV11-2 and TRBJ2-7, with D tentatively TRBD2 (5 bases). CDR3 length equals 13 residues. From germline, CDR1 is SGHAT and CDR2 FQNNGV. V lost 9 bases and J lost 2, with 14 bases in between. This CDR3 reads CASARGVAYEQYF. Written as DNA, the CDR3 is TGTGCCAGTGCCCGGGGAGTGGCCTACGAGCAGTACTTC. The whole variable domain, remainder taken from reference TRBV11-2 and TRBJ2-7, is EAGVAQSPRYKIIEKRQSVAFWCNPISGHATLYWYQQILGQGPKLLIQFQNNGVVDDSQLPKDRFSAERLKGVDSTLKIQPAKLEDSAVYLCASARGVAYEQYFGPGTRLTVT.

As concerns this clone: One end of the junction fails to match germline, which may point to a read error. This chain connects TRBV5-6 to TRBJ2-5, with D perhaps being TRBD1 or TRBD2 (5 bases each). This CDR3 has 19 amino acids. CDR1 and CDR2 from the germline V gene are SGHDT and YYEEEE. This chain's CDR3 is CASSLSVAGSGPAKETKYF. CDR3 nucleotides: TGTGCCAGCAGCTTGAGCGTTGCGGGCTCGGGGCCTGCAAAAGAGACCAAGTACTTC. The complete variable domain, with remaining parts taken from reference TRBV5-6 and TRBJ2-5, reads DAGVTQSPTHLIKTRGQQVTLRCSPKSGHDTVSWYQQALGQGPQFIFQYYEEEERQRGNFPDRFSGHQFPNYSSELNVNALLLGDSALYLCASSLSVAGSGPAKETKYFGPGTRLLVL.

At least ten counts were recorded for this clone. Since a much larger clone is just one base distant, this may be a read error. The V gene is TRBV6-2 or TRBV6-3, the J gene TRBJ2-5; 10 bases line up with TRBD1. The CDR3 covers 18 residues. Germline CDR1 and CDR2: MNHEY and SVGEGT. CDR3 nucleotide sequence: TGTGCCAGCAGTTACTCTCACGGACAGGGGGACGCGAGGAAGACCCCGTACTTC. Protein: CASSYSHGQGDARKTPYF.

This clone was seen a few times. Since a much larger clone is just one base distant, this may be a read error. This chain uses TRBV10-3 with TRBJ2-1, with a tentative D call TRBD2 (6 bases). The CDR3 totals 16 residues. With 8 bases removed from V and 4 bases from J, the gap between germline ends came to 21 bases. Looked up from germline, CDR1 is ENHRY and CDR2 is SYGVKD. The CDR3 here is CAIGAKGGVGYNEQFF. As DNA, the CDR3 is TGTGCCATCGGTGCTAAAGGCGGGGTGGGTTACAATGAGCAGTTCTTC.

In this sample, this clone turned up many times. The genes are TRBV5-1 and TRBJ2-5, with 9 nucleotides matching TRBD2. V was pared by 5 bases and J by 4 bases, with 6 bases of the junction left unmatched. The germline V gene has CDR1 SGHRS and CDR2 YFSETQ. The CDR3 is 14 residues long. The CDR3 DNA sequence: TGCGCCAGCAGGGGCGGGGGGGCTGGAGAGACCCAGTACTTC. It translates to CASRGGGAGETQYF. Filled out from reference TRBV5-1 and TRBJ2-5, the complete variable domain reads KAGVTQTPRYLIKTRGQQVTLSCSPISGHRSVSWYQQTPGQGLQFLFEYFSETQRNKGNFPGRFSGRQFSNSRSEMNVSTLELGDSALYLCASRGGGAGETQYFGPGTRLLVL.

Only a few counts were recorded for this clone. Since the CDR3 does not end with the conserved phenylalanine or tryptophan, this likely comes from a read error. The chain combines TRBV6-1 with TRBJ1-2; TRBD1 is a possible D gene (6 bases). The CDR3 covers 13 residues. In germline, CDR1 is MNHNS, CDR2 SASEGT. CDR3 nucleotide sequence: TGTCCCAGCTCCCGGGGGGCTGACTATGGCTACACCCTC. Translated, it gives CPSSRGADYGYTL.

This clone appeared a few times. The chain combines TRBV6-1 with TRBJ1-3, with 9 bases matching TRBD1. This CDR3 is 15 amino acids long. Germline trimming cut 6 bases from V and 2 bases from J; bases unmatched to any gene: 5. Germline V CDR1 and CDR2: MNHNS, SASEGT. The CDR3 sequence is CASSPWTGAGNTIYF. The CDR3 nucleotides read TGTGCCAGCAGCCCTTGGACAGGGGCTGGAAACACCATATATTTT.

This clone showed up many times. This specimen includes other DNA sequences encoding the same CDR3. The chain links TRBV6-1 to TRBJ2-5; D might be TRBD1 or TRBD2, each matching 6 bases. Germline V lookup: CDR1 MNHNS, CDR2 SASEGT. CDR3 size: 17 residues. V lost 3 bases and J 1 base, leaving 18 bases between the germline ends. DNA for the CDR3: TGTGCCAGCAGTGATGGGCGATCGTGGGGGGCCCAAGAGACCCAGTACTTC. Its protein is CASSDGRSWGAQETQYF.

Relative to its sample, this clone is medium-sized. This chain connects TRBV6-4 to TRBJ1-6, with D hard to call. The CDR3 runs 13 residues. V was clipped by 10 bases and J by 7 bases, with 14 bases between them. Per germline, CDR1 MRHNA and CDR2 SNTAGT. The CDR3 nucleotides are TGTGCCAAGTCCCGGGCACAAAATTCACCCCTCCACTTT. This encodes CAKSRAQNSPLHF.

This clone came up many times. This chain joins TRBV19 and TRBJ1-6; 10 nucleotides align to TRBD1. The V gene's germline CDR1 is LNHDA and CDR2 SQIVND (reference sequence). J lost 14 bases, V lost 6 bases, and 13 bases had no gene match. CDR3 size: 15 residues. The CDR3 nucleotides are TGTGCCAGTAGCGGCCTTTTGCGACAGGGGGCAACCCTCCACTTT. Amino acids: CASSGLLRQGATLHF.

This clone was counted ten times or more. The chain couples TRBV27 to TRBJ2-5, with TRBD1 matching over 9 bases. The germline V gene has CDR1 MNHEY and CDR2 SMNVEV (reference sequence). CDR3 length: 15 residues. With V trimmed by 5 bases and J by 4 bases, 8 bases remained unmatched. CDR3 sequence: CASSPRDRAGETQYF. Here the CDR3 DNA reads TGTGCCAGCAGTCCCAGGGACAGGGCAGGAGAGACCCAGTACTTC.

This clone was counted at least ten times. V and J are TRBV28 and TRBJ1-1; possibly TRBD1 for D (6 bases). The CDR3 covers 15 residues. Germline V gene sequence: CDR1 MDHEN, CDR2 SYDVKM. Between the trimmed V and J ends, which lost 5 bases and 4 bases, there was a span of 17 bases. The chain's CDR3 is CASSPQFTGSTEAFF. CDR3 nucleotide sequence: TGTGCCAGCAGTCCTCAATTTACAGGGAGCACTGAAGCTTTCTTT.

In regard to this clone: A read error may produce the germline difference seen at one junction end. The chain is built from TRBV7-7 and TRBJ1-1; D remains ambiguous. CDR1 is SSHAT and CDR2 is FNYEAQ in the germline V gene (reference sequence). The CDR3 spans 13 residues. DNA for the CDR3: TGTGCTAGCAGCTTATACTGGAACACTGAAGCTTTCTTT. Protein: CASSLYWNTEAFF.